This T cell receptor (beta chain) was recovered during a study of blood T cell repertoires in COVID-19. About the research overall: Researchers got acute and convalescent COVID-19 samples from the United States, Italy and Spain.

Only in-frame clones appear in the TCRdb table, and some are missing; sequencing was by immunoSEQ multiplex PCR. The sample contains under 250,000 clones, 70% to 90% of which appear only once. The V gene lost 9 bases and the J gene lost 5 bases, with 9 bases spanning the gap. Looked up from germline, CDR1 is KGHDR and CDR2 is SFDVKD. This CDR3 has 11 amino acids. V and J are TRBV24-1 and TRBJ1-1; D not certain. Sequencing used PBMCs or T cells enriched from blood (not recorded which). This TCR was recovered from a woman aged 45-65 years with acute COVID-19. CDR3 amino acids: CATRSRTEAFF. CDR3 nucleotides: TGTGCCACCCGATCGAGGACTGAAGCTTTCTTT.